Sequencing of this TCR beta chain was carried out in a study of T cell responses to AZD1222 COVID-19 vaccine. Overall study findings and caveats: White British ancestry dominated among donors, who included more females, and clonal diversity was possibly underestimated. Repertoires were sampled only after the peak T cell response. A rise in Spike-specific TCR breadth and depth followed two AZD1222 doses.

The CDR3 loop spans 16 amino acids. V was cut by 2 bases and J by 4 bases, with 15 bases left in between. Germline CDR1 and CDR2: SNHLY and FYNNEI. Note on this clone: What it recognizes is unknown.

TCRdb's copy holds only in-frame clones and misses some; the assay was immunoSEQ multiplex PCR. The sample yields some 140,000 clones, roughly 90% seen once. The V call is TRBV2, the J call TRBJ1-5; D unclear. The sequence was obtained from an adult in good health. Specimen: peripheral blood, collected on day 0 of AZD1222 vaccination. The CDR3 sequence: CASSESSSRFNQPQHF. As DNA, the CDR3 is TGTGCCAGCAGTGAATCGAGTTCCAGATTTAATCAGCCCCAGCATTTT.